The clone carrying this TCR beta chain was counted a few times. Primers included in the PCR were 60 Vbeta and 13 Jbeta primers. Some clones are missing from TCRdb's copy, which holds only in-frame ones; the method was immunoSEQ multiplex PCR. The sample consists of roughly 200,000 clones, roughly 80% of them appearing once. This record belongs to a study of cytomegalovirus exposure and HLA in healthy donors. The CDR3 has 14 amino acids. The V segment lost 6 bases and the J segment 6 bases; nucleotides outside the gene matches: 6. Per germline, CDR1 SNHLY and CDR2 FYNNEI. The gene calls are TRBV2 and TRBJ1-5; 9 positions agree with TRBD1. The specimen sequenced was PBMCs. This receptor was taken from a man aged 30 to 45 in good health and CMV-seronegative. CDR3 nucleotides: TGTGCCAGCAGCGGCGGGACAGGGACTCAGCCCCAGCATTTT. Protein: CASSGGTGTQPQHF.